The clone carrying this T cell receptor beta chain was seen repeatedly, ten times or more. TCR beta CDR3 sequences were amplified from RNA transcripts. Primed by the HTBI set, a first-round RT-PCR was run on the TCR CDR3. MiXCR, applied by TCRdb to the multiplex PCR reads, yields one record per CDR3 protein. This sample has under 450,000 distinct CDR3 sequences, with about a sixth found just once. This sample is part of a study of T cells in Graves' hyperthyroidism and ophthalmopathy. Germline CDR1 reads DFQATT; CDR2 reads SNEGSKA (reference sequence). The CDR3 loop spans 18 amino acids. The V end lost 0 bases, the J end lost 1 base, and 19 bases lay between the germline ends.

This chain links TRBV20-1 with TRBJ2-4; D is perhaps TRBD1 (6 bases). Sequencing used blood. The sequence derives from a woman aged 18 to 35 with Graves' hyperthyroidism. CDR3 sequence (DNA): TGCAGTGCTAGAGATGAGCGCCCAAGGGGGTCGGCCAAAAACATTCAGTACTTC. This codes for CSARDERPRGSAKNIQYF.